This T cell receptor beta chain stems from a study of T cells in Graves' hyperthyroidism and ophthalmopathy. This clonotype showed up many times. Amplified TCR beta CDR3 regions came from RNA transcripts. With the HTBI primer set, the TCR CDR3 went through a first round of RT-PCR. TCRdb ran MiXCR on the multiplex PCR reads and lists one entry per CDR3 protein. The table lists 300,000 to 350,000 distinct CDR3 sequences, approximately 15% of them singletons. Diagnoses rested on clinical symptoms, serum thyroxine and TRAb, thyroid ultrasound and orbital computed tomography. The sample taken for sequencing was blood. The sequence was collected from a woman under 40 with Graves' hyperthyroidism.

The CDR3 nucleotides read TGTGCCAGCAGTAAGGCGGGTAACACTGAAGCTTTCTTT. This sequence encodes CASSKAGNTEAFF. The chain joins TRBV12-3 or TRBV12-4 to TRBJ1-1; D is ambiguous. CDR3 size: 13 residues. V was clipped by 5 bases and J by 2 bases, with 9 bases between them.